Listed below are T cell receptor beta chains from one sample, sequenced in a study of T cell responses to AZD1222 COVID-19 vaccine. Assay used: immunoSEQ multiplex PCR; TCRdb lists only in-frame clones, some missing. This repertoire shows roughly 26,000 clones, approximately 85% found once; its top ten account for less than 3%. The sequenced sample was peripheral blood, obtained 28 days after the second AZD1222 dose. These receptor sequences come from an adult who received the AZD1222 COVID-19 vaccine. CDR3s include the opening cysteine and the closing phenylalanine or tryptophan. Fields, in order: J gene, clone size, D gene, V gene, CDR3 protein, CDR3 DNA. A D gene is named only where the DNA matches it firmly. Not all rows give a size; the values are once, few, many and, for expanded clones, a class.

>TRBJ1-2|-|-|TRBV19
CASSTRQETVDNYGYTF
TGTGCCAGTAGCACTAGACAGGAGACAGTCGATAACTATGGCTACACCTTC
>TRBJ1-4|-|-|TRBV5-1
CASRRGGTNEKLFF
TGCGCCAGCAGAAGGGGAGGGACTAATGAAAAACTGTTTTTT
>TRBJ2-7|-|TRBD2|TRBV11-2
CASSLGPSAGGYEQYF
TGTGCCAGCAGCTTAGGTCCGTCTGCGGGGGGGTACGAGCAGTACTTC
>TRBJ1-2|-|-|TRBV6-5
CASSLQGNYGYTF
TGTGCCAGCAGTTTACAGGGCAACTATGGCTACACCTTC
>TRBJ1-4|once|-|TRBV6-2/TRBV6-3
CASSYRVGGDIPTNEKLFF
TGTGCCAGCAGTTACAGGGTCGGCGGGGACATCCCAACTAATGAAAAACTGTTTTTT
>TRBJ2-3|-|TRBD2|TRBV27
CASSLRGLAGGSTDTQYF
TGTGCCAGCAGTTTAAGGGGACTAGCGGGGGGAAGCACAGATACGCAGTATTTT
>TRBJ2-1|-|-|TRBV5-6
CASSPGGFGNEQFF
TGTGCCAGCAGCCCTGGGGGGTTCGGCAATGAGCAGTTCTTC
>TRBJ1-5|-|TRBD1|TRBV6-5
CASSPIGQGNQPQHF
TGTGCCAGCAGCCCGATAGGACAGGGAAATCAGCCCCAGCATTTT
>TRBJ2-5|-|TRBD1|TRBV5-4
CASSLEQGIQETQYF
TGTGCCAGCAGCTTGGAACAGGGGATCCAAGAGACCCAGTACTTC
>TRBJ1-3|few|-|TRBV7-9
CASSPGDYSGNTIYF
TGTGCCAGCAGCCCGGGAGACTACTCTGGAAACACCATATATTTT
>TRBJ2-1|-|-|TRBV29-1
CSVTSGVVSLNEQFF
TGCAGCGTCACCTCCGGGGTCGTATCCCTCAATGAGCAGTTCTTC
>TRBJ2-1|-|TRBD2|TRBV11-3
CASSLGTSGVNEQFF
TGTGCCAGCAGCCTCGGGACTAGCGGGGTAAATGAGCAGTTCTTC
>TRBJ1-4|once|-|TRBV18
CASSPPSGYGEKLFF
TGTGCCAGCTCACCACCTTCAGGGTACGGGGAAAAACTGTTTTTT
>TRBJ1-4|-|-|TRBV18
CASSPREVTNEKLFF
TGTGCCAGCTCACCAAGGGAGGTAACTAATGAAAAACTGTTTTTT
>TRBJ1-5|-|-|TRBV16
CASSQSGGTANQPQHF
TGTGCCAGCAGCCAATCAGGCGGAACGGCTAATCAGCCCCAGCATTTT
>TRBJ1-2|-|TRBD1|TRBV27
CASSLRSGTGWNGYTF
TGTGCCAGCAGTTTAAGATCTGGGACAGGGTGGAATGGCTACACCTTC
>TRBJ2-7|-|-|TRBV29-1
CSVEAYSSEQYF
TGCAGCGTTGAAGCTTACTCGTCCGAGCAGTACTTC
>TRBJ1-2|-|-|TRBV3-1/TRBV3-2
CASSQEEPFYGYTF
TGTGCCAGCAGCCAAGAAGAACCGTTTTATGGCTACACCTTC